Listed here are 10 T cell receptor beta chains from one sample, sequenced in a study of T cells after yellow fever vaccination (dated by TCRdb to the late 2010s). Library generation was performed with 5' RACE. Sequencing was performed on an Illumina NovaSeq 6000. TCRdb redid the processing of the public reads, applying fastp at Q25 and MiXCR, and retained in-frame beta chains. A single entry per CDR3 protein holds the most common genes and DNA from its merged rows. The sample contains 150,000 to 200,000 distinct CDR3 sequences, approximately 11% of them found a single time. Jointly, the top ten make up 35% to 45% of the sample. The sample's treatment or condition, from its label and the paper: live attenuated yellow fever vaccine strain. This specimen was CD8+ T cells sorted from PBMCs, taken 15 days after the yellow fever booster vaccination. Every receptor here comes from a man aged 18 to 29 who received the YFV17D yellow fever vaccine.

This clonotype has a handful of counts. The V and J genes are TRBV6-5 and TRBJ2-3, with 10 bases identical to TRBD1. CDR1 is MNHEY and CDR2 is SVGAGI in the germline V gene. V was pared by 10 bases and J by 0 bases, with 7 bases of the junction left unmatched. This CDR3 has 15 amino acids. CDR3 sequence reads: CATLGDRGSTDTQYF. For the CDR3, the DNA is TGTGCCACCTTGGGGGACAGGGGTAGCACAGATACGCAGTATTTT.

This clonotype was seen at least ten times. The rearrangement links TRBV7-6 to TRBJ2-7, with D unclear. The CDR3 consists of 15 residues. Trimming cost V 2 bases and J 9 bases, with 20 bases left between them. CDR1 is SGHVS, CDR2 FNYEAQ, per germline. DNA for the CDR3: TGTGCCAGCAGCTTAAGGGAACAGCCTCTCCATGGGCAGTACTTC. Protein product: CASSLREQPLHGQYF.

The J gene is TRBJ1-4, the V gene TRBV12-3 or TRBV12-4, with D unclear. The V end was cut by 6 bases, the J end by 8 bases, with 7 bases between. The CDR3 is 11 amino acids. The CDR3 coding sequence is TGTGCCAGCAGGGTCCAGGAAAAACTGTTTTTT. Translated, it gives CASRVQEKLFF.

The table lists this clonotype with a few counts. The V gene is TRBV15, the J gene TRBJ2-4, with 7 bases fitting TRBD2. The CDR3 extends over 16 amino acids. Germline V gene data show CDR1 as LNHNV and CDR2 as YYDKDF (reference sequence). After removal of 1 base from V and 4 bases from J, the junction contained 7 bases not matched to a gene. CDR3 protein: CATSRGLAEGKNIQYF. The CDR3 nucleotides are TGTGCCACCAGCAGAGGGCTAGCGGAAGGAAAAAACATTCAGTACTTC.

The CDR3 DNA reads as TGCGCCAGCAGCTTGGTAAACGCGGTCCAGGAGAATCAGCCCCAGCATTTT. Translated: CASSLVNAVQENQPQHF. The chain recombines TRBV5-1 with TRBJ1-5, with D unresolved. Trimming cost V 0 bases and J 4 bases, with 17 bases left between them. The CDR3 length is 17 residues. Germline V lookup: CDR1 SGHRS, CDR2 YFSETQ.

This clonotype was detected a few times. The chain has TRBV5-1 and TRBJ2-3, with D possibly being TRBD1 or TRBD2 (6 bases each). The germline gives CDR1 SGHRS, CDR2 YFSETQ. Trimming removed 1 base at V and 6 bases at J, with 12 bases between. The length of the CDR3 is 14 residues. The CDR3 region is CASSLLGGSDTQYF. Written as DNA, the CDR3 is TGCGCCAGCAGCTTGTTAGGGGGGTCCGATACGCAGTATTTT. Filled out from reference TRBV5-1 and TRBJ2-3, the complete variable domain reads KAGVTQTPRYLIKTRGQQVTLSCSPISGHRSVSWYQQTPGQGLQFLFEYFSETQRNKGNFPGRFSGRQFSNSRSEMNVSTLELGDSALYLCASSLLGGSDTQYFGPGTRLTVL.

Comments on this clonotype: The germline gene is not matched at one end of the junction; a read error may be the cause. This chain uses TRBV29-1 with TRBJ1-2, with 8 bases aligning to TRBD1. Germline-derived CDR1 and CDR2 are SQVTM and ANQGSEA. The CDR3 has 12 residues. CDR3 region: CSVERETGVLAF. CDR3 nucleotides: TGCAGCGTTGAACGCGAGACAGGGGTTTTGGCCTTC.

The chain has TRBV12-3 or TRBV12-4 and TRBJ1-4; D perhaps matches TRBD1 (6 bases). CDR3 length: 14 residues. V lost 3 bases to trimming and J lost 8 bases, with 13 bases between them. CDR3 sequence: CASSFWGAEEKLFF. The CDR3 DNA is TGTGCCAGCAGTTTCTGGGGGGCCGAGGAAAAACTGTTTTTT.

CDR3 DNA sequence: TGCGCCAGCAGCTCGACGATACAGGGGGCGAACACTGAAGCTTTCTTT. Translating it yields CASSSTIQGANTEAFF. This chain links TRBV5-1 with TRBJ1-1; 9 nucleotides agree with TRBD1. Germline V gives CDR1 SGHRS, CDR2 YFSETQ. Trimming at V came to 3 bases and at J to 1 base, leaving 7 bases not matched to a gene. The CDR3 is 16 residues long.

This clonotype turned up a few times. J is TRBJ2-6 and V is TRBV27; 7 bases align to TRBD1. CDR3 length: 18 residues. Germline CDR1 MNHEY, CDR2 SMNVEV (reference sequence). The J segment lost 0 bases and the V segment lost 3 bases, leaving 8 bases of the junction unmatched. The DNA of the CDR3 is TGTGCCAGCAGTTTGTCCGGGACAGTCTACTCTGGGGCCAACGTCCTGACTTTC. This sequence encodes CASSLSGTVYSGANVLTF.